The clone carrying this T cell receptor beta chain appeared a few times. Orbital computed tomography, together with clinical symptoms, serum thyroxine, TRAb and thyroid ultrasound, was used for diagnosis. Trimming took off 5 bases at V and 7 bases at J, with 16 bases between the two ends. The CDR3 spans 15 residues. The V gene's germline CDR1 is SGDLS and CDR2 YYNGEE. The sample originates from a study of Graves' ophthalmopathy and Graves' hyperthyroidism. RNA transcripts were the template, and TCR beta CDR3 regions were amplified from them. Second-round multiplex PCR came after first-round RT-PCR with HTBI primers. MiXCR, applied by TCRdb to the multiplex PCR reads, yields one record per CDR3 protein. The sample has roughly 220,000 distinct CDR3 sequences, roughly 50% seen once.

This clonotype was sampled from an adult man with Graves' ophthalmopathy. The gene calls are TRBV9 and TRBJ1-6, with D unclear. Source material: peripheral blood. This CDR3 is CASSYVGRRNSPLHF. CDR3 bases: TGTGCCAGCAGTTACGTGGGGAGGAGGAATTCACCCCTCCACTTT.